A single T cell receptor beta chain is shown here with its context. This entry comes from a study of blood T cell repertoires in COVID-19. The overall study: Some COVID-19 samples were acute and others convalescent; all came from the United States, Italy and Spain. T cells, B-cell-depleted T cells, or PBMCs supplied cDNA or gDNA.

How the authors handled the data: Using reference gene primer amplification, nucleated cell counts were estimated. This table comes from immunoSEQ multiplex PCR, and its TCRdb copy is limited to in-frame clones, with some not included. That table gives V, J and clone size, and the DNA gave D and trimming. Of around 100,000 clones in the sample, approximately 84% were seen once. The receptor was isolated from a human donor in a cohort sampled during active COVID-19. Sequences were obtained from peripheral blood.

The CDR3 sequence: CSVLRNEQFF. The DNA for the CDR3 is TGCAGTGTCCTGCGCAATGAGCAGTTCTTC. This chain connects TRBV20-1 to TRBJ2-1; D remains unclear. Germline CDR1 reads DFQATT; CDR2 reads SNEGSKA (reference sequence). V lost 7 bases, J lost 6 bases, and 7 bases lay in between. The CDR3 is 10 amino acids.